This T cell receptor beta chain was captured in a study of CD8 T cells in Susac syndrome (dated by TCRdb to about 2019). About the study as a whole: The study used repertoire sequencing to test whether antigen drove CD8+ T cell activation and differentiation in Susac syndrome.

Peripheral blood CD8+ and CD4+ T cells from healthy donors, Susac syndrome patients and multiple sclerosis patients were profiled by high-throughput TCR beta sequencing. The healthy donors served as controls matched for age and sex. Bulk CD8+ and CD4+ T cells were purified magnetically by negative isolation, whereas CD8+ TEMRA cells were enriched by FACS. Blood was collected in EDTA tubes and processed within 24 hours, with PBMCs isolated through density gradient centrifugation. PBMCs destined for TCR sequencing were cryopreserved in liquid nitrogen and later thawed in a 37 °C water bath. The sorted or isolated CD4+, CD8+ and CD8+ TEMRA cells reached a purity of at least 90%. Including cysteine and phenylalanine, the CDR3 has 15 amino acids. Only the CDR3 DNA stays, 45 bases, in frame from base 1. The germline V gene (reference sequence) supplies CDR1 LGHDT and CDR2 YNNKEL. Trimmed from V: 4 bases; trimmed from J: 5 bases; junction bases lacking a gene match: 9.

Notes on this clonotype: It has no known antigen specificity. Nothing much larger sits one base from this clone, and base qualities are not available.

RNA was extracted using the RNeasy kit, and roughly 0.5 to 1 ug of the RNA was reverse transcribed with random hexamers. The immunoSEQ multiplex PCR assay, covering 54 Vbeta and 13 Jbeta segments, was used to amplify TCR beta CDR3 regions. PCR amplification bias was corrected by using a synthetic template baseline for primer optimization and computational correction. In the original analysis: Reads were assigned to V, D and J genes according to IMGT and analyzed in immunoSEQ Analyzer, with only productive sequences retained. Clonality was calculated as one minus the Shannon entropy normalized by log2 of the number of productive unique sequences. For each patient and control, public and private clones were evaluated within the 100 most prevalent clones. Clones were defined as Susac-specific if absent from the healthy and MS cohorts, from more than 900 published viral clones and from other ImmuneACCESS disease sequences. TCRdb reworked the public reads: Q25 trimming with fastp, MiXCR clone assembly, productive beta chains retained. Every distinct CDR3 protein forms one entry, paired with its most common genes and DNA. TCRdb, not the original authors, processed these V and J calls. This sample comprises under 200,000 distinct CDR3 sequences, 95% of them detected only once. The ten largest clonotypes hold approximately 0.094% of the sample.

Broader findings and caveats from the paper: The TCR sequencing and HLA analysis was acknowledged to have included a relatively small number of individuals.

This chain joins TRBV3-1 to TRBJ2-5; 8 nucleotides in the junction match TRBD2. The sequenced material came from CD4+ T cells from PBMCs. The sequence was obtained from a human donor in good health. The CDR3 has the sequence CASSPNAGGGETQYF. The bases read TGTGCCAGCAGCCCGAATGCGGGAGGAGGGGAGACCCAGTACTTC.